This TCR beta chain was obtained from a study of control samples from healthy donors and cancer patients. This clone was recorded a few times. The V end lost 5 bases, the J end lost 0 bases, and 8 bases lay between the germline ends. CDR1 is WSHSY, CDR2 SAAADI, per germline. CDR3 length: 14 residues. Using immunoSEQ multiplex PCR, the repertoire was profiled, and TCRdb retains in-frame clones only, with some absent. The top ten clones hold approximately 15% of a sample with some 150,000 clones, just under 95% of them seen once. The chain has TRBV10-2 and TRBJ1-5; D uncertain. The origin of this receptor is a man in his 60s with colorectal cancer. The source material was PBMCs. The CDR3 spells CASSLDGSNQPQHF. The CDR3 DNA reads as TGCGCCAGCAGTTTGGACGGTAGCAATCAGCCCCAGCATTTT.